This section outlines one T cell receptor (beta chain) sequence together with its context. What it binds is unknown. The junction and the germline gene differ at one end; a read error may be behind it. This entry comes from a study of blood T cells in healthy people across ages. Study-level information: About one barcoded beta molecule per two T cells was captured by template switching.

Study-level findings and limits: Both higher diversity and more naive CD4+ cells marked long-lived donors when set against aged donors.

Around 9.5 milliliters of peripheral blood were drawn from each donor. For the second PCR, which ran for 7 to 11 cycles, a sample-barcoded 5' primer and a J-beta primer mix were used. CDR3-containing paired-end reads numbered at least 2.5 million in each sample. MiXCR, applied by TCRdb to the 5' RACE reads, yields one record per CDR3 protein. Found here are about 580,000 distinct CDR3 sequences, 40% to 55% of them singletons; the top ten hold 20% to 25%. The TCR was taken from an elderly man in good health. Sequenced material: blood.

CDR3 loop: CASSGGTPEQETQFF. The CDR3 DNA is TGTGCTAGCAGCGGAGGGACACCAGAACAAGAGACCCAGTTCTTC. The chain joins TRBV7-7 to TRBJ2-1; either TRBD1 or TRBD2 may supply D (6 bases each). The germline CDR1 and CDR2 sequences are SSHAT and FNYEAQ (reference sequence). CDR3 length: 15 residues.